The 17 T cell receptor beta chains below were found in one sample sequenced in a study of blood T cell repertoires in COVID-19. Profiling relied on immunoSEQ multiplex PCR, and the TCRdb table lists in-frame clones only, not all of them. The table includes approximately 150,000 clones, about 90% detected once. The sequencing sample was made of peripheral blood. Receptors were obtained from a man in his fifties who had recovered from COVID-19.

V usage is TRBV4-1 and J usage is TRBJ2-3, with 7 bases lining up with TRBD2. Germline CDR1 reads MGHRA; CDR2 reads YSYEKL. V trimming: 2 bases; J trimming: 2 bases; junction bases outside the gene matches: 7. The CDR3 has 16 amino acids. DNA for the CDR3: TGCGCCAGCAGCCAACCAACTAGCGTGTTCACAGATACGCAGTATTTT. It encodes CASSQPTSVFTDTQYF.

The chain uses TRBV6-5 and TRBJ1-3, with D perhaps TRBD1 (5 bases). Trimming left V 5 bases short and J 4 bases short, with 15 bases between. Germline assignment: CDR1 MNHEY and CDR2 SVGAGI. The CDR3 consists of 15 residues. CDR3 protein: CASSPHGGTGNTIYF. CDR3 DNA sequence: TGTGCCAGCAGTCCTCACGGGGGGACGGGAAACACCATATATTTT.

This sequence joins TRBV29-1 and TRBJ1-1, with D tentatively TRBD1 (6 bases). Germline lookup yields CDR1 SQVTM and CDR2 ANQGSEA. V was shortened by 3 bases and J by 1 base, with 9 bases between the two germline ends. The CDR3 extends over 13 amino acids. In nucleotides, the CDR3 is TGCAGCGTTGACCCGACAGGGAACACTGAAGCTTTCTTT. This sequence encodes CSVDPTGNTEAFF.

The chain combines TRBV5-1 with TRBJ1-1; TRBD1 matches 9 bases. The CDR3 sequence is 16 residues long. Germline CDR1 and CDR2: SGHRS and YFSETQ. V dropped 2 bases and J dropped 4; count of bases not matched to a gene: 9. CDR3 DNA sequence: TGCGCCAGCAGCTTAGCGGGACAGGGACCCGGCACTGAAGCTTTCTTT. This translates into CASSLAGQGPGTEAFF.

This chain connects TRBV4-3 to TRBJ2-2, with 7 bases lining up with TRBD2. Unmatched junction bases numbered 4, after V lost 0 bases and J lost 6 bases. CDR3 length: 15 residues. Germline CDR1 LGHNA, CDR2 YSLEER. CDR3 sequence (DNA): TGCGCCAGCAGCCAAGACGGGGGGAGGGCCGGGGAGCTGTTTTTT. Translating gives CASSQDGGRAGELFF.

The chain carries TRBV9 and TRBJ1-1; TRBD1 aligns across 7 bases. CDR3 length: 17 residues. After removal of 5 bases from V and 1 base from J, the junction contained 14 bases not matched to a gene. The germline V gene has CDR1 SGDLS and CDR2 YYNGEE. The CDR3 region has the DNA TGTGCCAGCAGTTCTGGGACAGCCCCGGCGGGGAACACTGAAGCTTTCTTT. This gives the protein CASSSGTAPAGNTEAFF.

The chain is built from TRBV11-2 and TRBJ1-2, with a tentative D call TRBD1 (6 bases). Germline assignment: CDR1 SGHAT and CDR2 FQNNGV. The CDR3 is made up of 16 amino acids. Trimming pared 7 bases from V and 5 bases from J, leaving 23 bases between. The CDR3 protein is CASMDSRSGPLYGYTF. As DNA, the CDR3 is TGTGCCAGCATGGACAGTCGCTCCGGCCCTCTATATGGCTACACCTTC.

The V and J genes are TRBV6-2 or TRBV6-3 and TRBJ2-6; D remains unclear. The CDR3 is made up of 15 amino acids. Trimming removed 2 bases from V and 4 bases from J, with 9 bases in between. CDR1 is MNHEY and CDR2 is SVGEGT in the germline V gene. In DNA form, the CDR3 reads TGTGCCAGCAGTTACACCCCTAAGGGGGCCAACGTCCTGACTTTC. The encoded protein is CASSYTPKGANVLTF.

The V gene is TRBV6-2 or TRBV6-3, the J gene TRBJ2-7; D is ambiguous. V dropped 2 bases and J dropped 3 bases, with 8 bases sitting between them. The CDR3 spans 13 residues. Germline-derived CDR1 and CDR2 are MNHEY and SVGEGT. The CDR3 sequence: CASSYHDIYEQYF. CDR3 DNA sequence: TGTGCCAGCAGTTACCACGACATCTACGAGCAGTACTTC.

DNA for the CDR3: TGTGCCAGCAGTGAAGCGGGGGTAGGGGGAATTGGCATTCAGTACTTC. This encodes CASSEAGVGGIGIQYF. The chain couples TRBV6-1 to TRBJ2-4; a weak D match, TRBD1 (6 bases). Germline V gene sequence: CDR1 MNHNS, CDR2 SASEGT. This CDR3 has 16 amino acids. Trimming took 0 bases from V and 9 from J, leaving 18 bases between them.

This chain links TRBV7-2 with TRBJ2-3; 12 bases are a match to TRBD2. The V and J ends lost 0 bases and 4 bases, in that order; junction bases with no gene match: 14. The CDR3 is 20 amino acids. CDR1 is SGHTA, CDR2 FQGNSA, per germline. The CDR3 spells CASSLALTGLAGGRSDTQYF. DNA for the CDR3: TGTGCCAGCAGCTTAGCGCTAACCGGGCTAGCGGGGGGGCGTTCAGATACGCAGTATTTT.

The chain employs TRBV3-1 (or the pseudogene TRBV3-2) and TRBJ2-5, with D tentatively TRBD2 (7 bases). V gave up 7 bases and J gave up 1 base, with 16 bases separating them. CDR1 is LGHDT and CDR2 is YNNKEL in the germline V gene (reference sequence). The CDR3 length is 15 residues. The CDR3 is CASTTGRGTQETQYF. CDR3 DNA: TGTGCCAGCACCACAGGGAGGGGAACCCAAGAGACCCAGTACTTC.

This clone appeared a single time. This chain links TRBV7-2 with TRBJ2-5; 9 bases fit TRBD2. CDR3 length equals 16 residues. Germline V lookup: CDR1 SGHTA, CDR2 FQGNSA. V lost 4 bases, J lost 0 bases, and 6 bases stayed unmatched. The CDR3 spells CASSSGRGGNQETQYF. CDR3 coding DNA: TGTGCCAGCAGCTCTGGGCGGGGGGGGAACCAAGAGACCCAGTACTTC.

The chain has TRBV3-1 (or the pseudogene TRBV3-2) and TRBJ2-3; no clear D. The CDR3 length is 17 residues. V lost 1 base, J lost 0 bases, and 14 bases lay in between. Germline CDR1 is LGHDT and CDR2 is YNNKEL (reference sequence). The chain's CDR3 is CASSQVSGVASTDTQYF. CDR3 nucleotide sequence: TGTGCCAGCAGCCAAGTTTCTGGCGTAGCTAGCACAGATACGCAGTATTTT.

The chain employs TRBV9 and TRBJ1-6; TRBD1 agrees at 8 bases. The CDR3 is made up of 14 amino acids. Germline V lookup: CDR1 SGDLS, CDR2 YYNGEE. V dropped 3 bases and J dropped 13; count of bases not matched to a gene: 9. The DNA for the CDR3 is TGTGCCAGCAGCGAGGGGACAGGCCTGGGCCCCCTCCACTTT. It codes for CASSEGTGLGPLHF.

The chain carries TRBV27 and TRBJ2-5; tentative D call: TRBD2 (7 bases). Germline CDR1 is MNHEY and CDR2 is SMNVEV (reference sequence). V was clipped by 1 base and J by 1 base, with 13 bases between them. The CDR3 consists of 16 residues. The CDR3 protein is CASSLYWGGLQETQYF. The DNA for the CDR3 is TGTGCCAGCAGTTTATATTGGGGGGGCCTCCAAGAGACCCAGTACTTC.

The chain uses TRBV5-1 and TRBJ2-1; 10 nucleotides align to TRBD2. CDR3 size: 16 residues. V trimming: 1 base; J trimming: 4 bases; junction bases outside the gene matches: 5. Germline V gene lookup returns CDR1 SGHRS and CDR2 YFSETQ. The CDR3 loop is CASSLSSGGPYNEQFF. As DNA, the CDR3 is TGCGCCAGCAGCTTGAGTAGCGGGGGGCCTTACAATGAGCAGTTCTTC.